The rows below give T cell receptor beta chains drawn from one sample of a study of blood T cell repertoires in COVID-19. The protocol was immunoSEQ multiplex PCR, while the TCRdb copy is restricted to in-frame clones and leaves out a portion. The repertoire holds 100,000 to 120,000 clones, with around 74% as singletons. The sample comprised peripheral blood. These TCRs come from a woman in her 70s with acute or convalescent COVID-19. Each CDR3 is given with its conserved first and last residue. The D gene is left open where the match is weak. A clone size is listed for some rows: how often the clone was seen (once, few, many), or a class if it is expanded.

clone_size d_call j_call v_call cdr3_aa cdr3_nt
. . TRBJ1-1 TRBV7-8 CASSLAGPERAFF TGTGCCAGCAGCTTAGCGGGCCCCGAGAGAGCTTTCTTT
. . TRBJ2-7 TRBV5-1 CASSLFLVGAASYEQYF TGCGCCAGCAGCTTGTTTTTGGTTGGAGCAGCCTCCTACGAGCAGTACTTC
few TRBD1 TRBJ2-5 TRBV9 CASSATGGGETQYF TGTGCCAGCAGCGCAACAGGGGGCGGCGAGACCCAGTACTTC
. TRBD1 TRBJ1-1 TRBV13 CASSRDSLNTEAFF TGTGCCAGCAGCAGGGACAGCCTGAACACTGAAGCTTTCTTT
. . TRBJ2-7 TRBV5-4 CASSRTGNYEQYF TGTGCCAGCAGCCGGACGGGGAACTACGAGCAGTACTTC
. TRBD1 TRBJ2-7 TRBV30 CAWSLTGSHYEQYF TGTGCCTGGAGTCTGACAGGGTCGCACTACGAGCAGTACTTC
. . TRBJ2-1 TRBV7-9 CASSPVGGVFYNEQFF TGTGCCAGCAGCCCCGTGGGAGGCGTTTTTTACAATGAGCAGTTCTTC
few . TRBJ2-2 TRBV29-1 CSVDPSGSNTGELFF TGCAGCGTTGACCCCTCCGGGAGCAACACCGGGGAGCTGTTTTTT
. TRBD1 TRBJ1-4 TRBV5-1 CASSGGQGNEKLFF TGCGCCAGCAGCGGGGGACAGGGTAATGAAAAACTGTTTTTT
. TRBD1 TRBJ1-1 TRBV7-2 CASSFYRGQAEAFF TGTGCCAGCAGCTTCTACAGGGGGCAGGCTGAAGCTTTCTTT
. . TRBJ2-7 TRBV5-6 CASSLGQGMAYEQYF TGTGCCAGCAGCTTGGGGCAGGGGATGGCCTACGAGCAGTACTTC
once TRBD1 TRBJ1-2 TRBV7-2 CASSPTGASHSNYGYTF TGTGCCAGCAGCCCTACAGGGGCCTCCCACTCTAACTATGGCTACACCTTC
once . TRBJ2-7 TRBV6-6 CASREDRYYEQYF TGTGCCAGCAGGGAAGACAGATACTACGAGCAGTACTTC
. TRBD1 TRBJ2-5 TRBV2 CASSNSGTEGETQYF TGTGCCAGCAGCAACTCCGGGACAGAGGGAGAGACCCAGTACTTC
. TRBD1 TRBJ1-4 TRBV19 CASSTGGTLRNEKLFF TGTGCCAGTAGTACAGGGGGAACCCTTCGCAATGAAAAACTGTTTTTT
once . TRBJ2-2 TRBV4-2 CASSPGGHSTGELFF TGTGCCAGCAGCCCCGGCGGACATAGCACCGGGGAGCTGTTTTTT
. . TRBJ2-1 TRBV9 CASREFGQPNEQFF TGTGCCAGCAGGGAGTTTGGACAGCCCAATGAGCAGTTCTTC
. . TRBJ2-7 TRBV11-2 CASSLGVGVSSYEQYF TGTGCCAGCAGCTTAGGGGTTGGAGTTAGCTCCTACGAGCAGTACTTC
. . TRBJ1-5 TRBV28 CASSSGRQPQHF TGTGCCAGCAGTTCAGGTCGCCAGCCCCAGCATTTT
. . TRBJ1-2 TRBV14 CASSPVRGGYGYTF TGTGCCAGCAGCCCCGTGAGGGGAGGCTATGGCTACACCTTC
. TRBD2 TRBJ2-3 TRBV10-2 CASSDGGVDTQYF TGCGCCAGCAGTGACGGGGGGGTGGATACGCAGTATTTT
few . TRBJ1-2 TRBV30 CAHGGQGYGYTF TGTGCCCACGGGGGGCAGGGCTATGGCTACACCTTC
. . TRBJ2-3 TRBV11-3 CASSLSGERGAIPDTQYF TGTGCCAGCAGCTTGTCGGGGGAAAGGGGCGCGATTCCAGATACGCAGTATTTT
. TRBD1 TRBJ1-1 TRBV7-9 CASSRQGEAFF TGTGCCAGCAGCCGACAGGGAGAAGCTTTCTTT
. TRBD1 TRBJ2-3 TRBV27 CASSRTGRGTDTQYF TGTGCCAGCAGCCGGACAGGGCGAGGCACAGATACGCAGTATTTT
. . TRBJ1-5 TRBV21-1 CASSLTGRDRASNQPQHF TGTGCCAGCAGCCTGACGGGCCGGGACAGGGCTAGCAATCAGCCCCAGCATTTT
. . TRBJ2-2 TRBV5-1 CASSFSPGTTGELFF TGCGCCAGCAGCTTCTCCCCGGGAACCACCGGGGAGCTGTTTTTT
. . TRBJ1-2 TRBV3-1/TRBV3-2 CASSQERGGGYTF TGTGCCAGCAGCCAAGAGCGAGGGGGTGGCTACACCTTC
. . TRBJ1-1 TRBV28 CASSSNYREGVF TGTGCCAGCAGTTCCAACTACAGGGAGGGTGTCTTT
. TRBD1 TRBJ1-4 TRBV14 CASSQRDSSEKLFF TGTGCCAGCAGCCAACGGGACAGCTCCGAAAAACTGTTTTTT
few TRBD2 TRBJ2-2 TRBV6-2/TRBV6-3 CASSPLTGGWNTGELFF TGTGCCAGCAGCCCTCTTACGGGGGGATGGAACACCGGGGAGCTGTTTTTT
. TRBD1 TRBJ2-7 TRBV5-1 CASSLTTGGGYEQYF TGCGCCAGCAGCTTGACAACAGGGGGAGGTTACGAGCAGTACTTC
. TRBD1 TRBJ2-7 TRBV9 CASSVGQGRDEQYF TGTGCCAGCAGCGTAGGACAGGGGCGGGACGAGCAGTACTTC
. TRBD1 TRBJ2-2 TRBV5-4 CASSLLSGTGRGELFF TGTGCCAGCAGCTTGTTAAGTGGGACAGGGCGCGGGGAGCTGTTTTTT
few . TRBJ2-5 TRBV5-6 CASSLVGAGQETQYF TGTGCCAGCAGCTTGGTAGGGGCAGGGCAAGAGACCCAGTACTTC
. . TRBJ2-5 TRBV3-1/TRBV3-2 CASSLRGQETQYF TGTGCCAGCAGCCTAAGAGGGCAAGAGACCCAGTACTTC
. TRBD1 TRBJ2-2 TRBV9 CASSSRTGGSGELFF TGTGCCAGCAGCTCCCGGACAGGAGGTTCCGGGGAGCTGTTTTTT
. . TRBJ2-1 TRBV4-1 CASSQGRVSYNEQFF TGCGCCAGCAGCCAAGGGCGGGTCTCCTACAATGAGCAGTTCTTC
. . TRBJ1-4 TRBV28 CASRGSSSATNEKLFF TGTGCCAGCAGGGGGAGTTCTTCTGCAACTAATGAAAAACTGTTTTTT
once TRBD2 TRBJ2-1 TRBV14 CASSHTSGGPRSYNEQFF TGTGCCAGCAGTCACACTAGCGGGGGCCCTCGCTCCTACAATGAGCAGTTCTTC
. . TRBJ2-1 TRBV7-2 CASSRTRDYNEQFF TGTGCCAGCAGCCGCACCCGAGACTACAATGAGCAGTTCTTC
. . TRBJ2-7 TRBV11-2 CASSTGYYEQYF TGTGCCAGCAGCACAGGTTACTACGAGCAGTACTTC
. . TRBJ2-7 TRBV3-1/TRBV3-2 CASSPSGAPEQYF TGTGCCAGCAGCCCCTCCGGTGCTCCCGAGCAGTACTTC
. . TRBJ1-1 TRBV6-5 CASTGAGGRTAEAFF TGTGCCAGCACCGGGGCCGGGGGGCGCACCGCTGAAGCTTTCTTT